The 17 T cell receptor beta chains given below trace back to one sample, sequenced in a study of tumor and adjacent non-tumor tissue in lung cancer. RNA was extracted from bulk tissue without any cell sorting. Distant lung tissue was collected more than 3 cm away from the tumor edge. The library came from three nested PCR rounds adapted from ARM-PCR protocols. One entry per CDR3 protein, called by TCRdb with MiXCR from the multiplex PCR reads. The repertoire holds some 100,000 distinct CDR3 sequences, with around 57% as singletons. Sequencing was done on a sample of distant non-tumor lung tissue. These receptors were taken from a man aged 60-69 years with non-small cell lung cancer.

This clonotype showed up many times. The V gene is TRBV29-1, the J gene TRBJ2-3, with 9 bases lining up with TRBD2. This CDR3 has 16 amino acids. Per the germline V gene, CDR1 is SQVTM and CDR2 is ANQGSEA. Losses at the gene ends were 4 bases for V and 4 bases for J; bases not matched to a gene: 12. In DNA form, the CDR3 reads TGCAGCGTTGCCGGCTCTGGCGGGAGGGTTGCAGATACGCAGTATTTT. It codes for CSVAGSGGRVADTQYF.

CDR3 nucleotide sequence: TGCAGTGCTAGAGCTAGGTCCTTCAGAGATACGCAGTATTTT. This translates into CSARARSFRDTQYF. The chain links TRBV20-1 to TRBJ2-3; unclear D gene. Germline loops: CDR1 DFQATT, CDR2 SNEGSKA (reference sequence). Trimming left V 1 base short and J 5 bases short, with 13 bases between. The CDR3 is made up of 14 amino acids.

As to this clonotype: This may come from a read error, since a much larger clone is one base off. The CDR3 end shows no conserved phenylalanine or tryptophan, and so a read error is likely. Here the CDR3 reads CVVLSPYEQYL. The CDR3 DNA follows: TGTGTGGTCCTCTCCCCCTACGAGCAGTACTTA. The chain recombines TRBV28 with TRBJ2-7; D is unclear. Germline loops: CDR1 MDHEN, CDR2 SYDVKM. This CDR3 is 11 amino acids long.

About this clonotype: Germline and junction disagree at one end, which may indicate a read error. The chain couples TRBV6-2 or TRBV6-3 to TRBJ2-7; D is possibly TRBD2 (6 bases). The CDR3 has 11 amino acids. Germline CDR1 is MNHEY and CDR2 is SVGEGT. CDR3 in amino acids: CVSAPDYKQYF. The CDR3 region has the DNA TGTGTCAGCGCTCCGGACTACAAGCAGTACTTC.

The genes are TRBV6-2 or TRBV6-3 and TRBJ2-3, with 7 bases aligning to TRBD1. The CDR3 has 18 amino acids. Germline-derived CDR1 and CDR2 are MNHEY and SVGEGT. V lost 5 bases to trimming and J lost 6 bases; unmatched junction nucleotides: 20. The CDR3: CASSLLVLDRVSTDTQYF. The CDR3 nucleotides read TGTGCCAGCAGTCTTTTAGTCCTTGACAGGGTTTCCACGGATACGCAGTATTTT.

On this clonotype: The CDR3 carries no conserved terminal phenylalanine or tryptophan, so it likely arises from a read error. CDR3 nucleotides: TGTACTAGCAGGAACCCTCGGGATCAGCCCCAGCATTAT. This translates into CTSRNPRDQPQHY. This rearrangement joins TRBV6-1 to TRBJ1-5; D not resolved. The CDR3 has 13 amino acids. Germline V gives CDR1 MNHNS, CDR2 SASEGT.

This clonotype appeared a few times. Given a much more abundant clone one base away, this may be a read error. It is likely a read error, because the conserved phenylalanine at the end of the CDR3 is missing. This chain links TRBV10-3 with TRBJ2-7; the D gene could be TRBD1 or TRBD2 (5 bases each). From germline, CDR1 is ENHRY and CDR2 SYGVKD. Trimming took 3 bases from V and 0 from J, leaving 12 bases between them. This CDR3 is 15 amino acids long. For the CDR3, the DNA is TGTGCCATCAGTGACCGGGACCGCTCCTCCTACGAGCAGTACTTA. Amino acids: CAISDRDRSSYEQYL.

Concerning this clonotype itself: A much larger clone is a single base away; this may be a read error. The V call is TRBV7-9, the J call TRBJ1-1; D is undetermined. V shed 2 bases and J shed 0 bases, with 7 bases lying between them. The germline gives CDR1 SEHNR, CDR2 FQNEAQ (reference sequence). This CDR3 comprises 14 residues. The chain's CDR3 is CASSLRGMNTEAFF. CDR3 DNA: TGTGCCAGCAGCTTAAGAGGGATGAACACTGAAGCTTTCTTT. Filled out from reference TRBV7-9 and TRBJ1-1, the complete variable domain reads DTGVSQNPRHKITKRGQNVTFRCDPISEHNRLYWYRQTLGQGPEFLTYFQNEAQLEKSRLLSDRFSAERPKGSFSTLEIQRTEQGDSAMYLCASSLRGMNTEAFFGQGTRLTVV.

Details on this clonotype: One end of the junction fails to match germline, which may point to a read error. The CDR3 loop reads CASSYGREGLKTEASF. The CDR3 DNA reads as TGTGCCAGTAGTTACGGCAGGGAGGGCCTGAAAACTGAAGCTTCCTTT. The rearrangement links TRBV6-2 or TRBV6-3 to TRBJ1-1; weak D call: TRBD1 (5 bases). This CDR3 is 16 amino acids long. Germline V gene sequence: CDR1 MNHEY, CDR2 SVGEGT.

Concerning this clonotype: One end of the junction fails to match germline, which may point to a read error. The chain joins TRBV11-1 to TRBJ2-1; 7 nucleotides agree with TRBD2. From germline, CDR1 is SGHAT and CDR2 FQDESV (reference sequence). The CDR3 covers 12 residues. In DNA, the CDR3 is TGTACCAGCAGCTCGGGGGGATATGAGCAGTTTTTC. It yields the protein CTSSSGGYEQFF.

This clonotype came up many times. The CDR3 DNA sequence: TGTGCCAGCAGTTTATTGGATCAGCCCCAGCATTTT. It specifies CASSLLDQPQHF. The genes are TRBV28 and TRBJ1-5, with D unresolved. V was trimmed by 1 base and J by 5 bases, leaving 3 bases between them. Germline V lookup: CDR1 MDHEN, CDR2 SYDVKM. The CDR3 runs to 12 residues.

This clonotype was observed a handful of times. A much bigger clone sits one base away, suggesting this may be a read error. The V and J genes are TRBV12-3 or TRBV12-4 and TRBJ1-2; perhaps TRBD1 as D (5 bases). The CDR3 covers 12 residues. Trimming pared 7 bases from V and 4 bases from J, leaving 10 bases between. CDR3 coding DNA: TGTGCCAGCACTTTTGGGGGCTATGGCTACACCTTC. This translates into CASTFGGYGYTF.

A note on this clonotype: A junction boundary mismatches the germline segment, possibly from a read error. The genes are TRBV11-2 and TRBJ2-5, with 10 bases matching TRBD2. Per germline, CDR1 SGHAT and CDR2 FQNNGV. The CDR3 length is 16 residues. The CDR3 loop reads CASRPRTSGMGETRYF. Here the CDR3 DNA reads TGTGCCAGCCGCCCCCGTACTAGCGGGATGGGGGAGACCCGGTACTTC.

Ten or more counts support this clonotype. The V and J genes are TRBV6-5 and TRBJ2-1; either TRBD1 or TRBD2 may supply D (5 bases each). Germline V CDR1 and CDR2: MNHEY, SVGAGI. Between the trimmed V and J ends, which lost 6 bases and 15 bases, there was a span of 18 bases. The length of the CDR3 is 12 residues. CDR3 nucleotides: TGTGCCAGCAGCCGGGACGGTTTTTATCGGTTCTTC. Amino acids: CASSRDGFYRFF.

This clonotype was observed many times. The chain joins TRBV6-5 to TRBJ1-1; D gene unclear. Germline CDR1 is MNHEY and CDR2 is SVGAGI. The CDR3 is 14 residues long. The ends were cut back, 2 bases at V and 1 base at J, with 8 bases in the middle. The CDR3 region has the DNA TGTGCCAGCAGTTACGGGCAGCAGAACACTGAAGCTTTCTTT. Its translation is CASSYGQQNTEAFF.

In regard to this clonotype: At one boundary the junction diverges from the germline segment, which might be a read error. V usage is TRBV11-1 and J usage is TRBJ2-7; 12 nucleotides align to TRBD2. This CDR3 is 15 amino acids long. The germline gives CDR1 SGHAT, CDR2 FQDESV (reference sequence). In DNA, the CDR3 is TGTGCCAGCAGCAGGACTAGCGGGAACACCTATGAGCAGTACTTC. Translated, it gives CASSRTSGNTYEQYF.

Points on this clonotype: Being one base from a much bigger clone, this may be a read error. The chain links TRBV6-5 to TRBJ2-3; D may be TRBD1 (6 bases). Germline CDR1 MNHEY, CDR2 SVGAGI. The length of the CDR3 is 14 residues. CDR3 residues: CASSSRGKVDTHYF. The DNA for the CDR3 is TGTGCCAGCAGTTCAAGGGGGAAGGTAGATACGCACTATTTT.